This TCR beta chain was sequenced during a study of identical twins. Study results and limitations: Insertions were reduced in abundant cord blood beta clonotypes but not in memory repertoires. Out-of-frame beta sequences exhibited a weaker degree of excess twin sharing.

Unique molecular identifiers were present on cDNA, and template switching added a universal primer site. TCRdb called the 5' RACE reads again in MiXCR, with one record for every CDR3 protein. The sample holds about 1.7 million distinct CDR3 sequences, 25% to 35% seen once. Per germline, CDR1 MGHDK and CDR2 SYGVNS. V was shortened by 3 bases and J by 4 bases, with 15 bases between the two germline ends. This CDR3 has 16 amino acids. This clonotype was seen more than once but under ten times. Antigen specificity is unknown. Healthy Caucasians were all of the donors. The clonotype was recovered from a newborn girl in good health. The sequencing sample was made of cord blood. The rearrangement links TRBV25-1 to TRBJ1-4; weak D call: TRBD1 (5 bases). The CDR3 reads CASSEVGGRLNEKLFF. The DNA of the CDR3 is TGTGCCAGCAGTGAGGTTGGGGGACGCCTTAATGAAAAACTGTTTTTT. The whole variable domain, filled in from reference TRBV25-1 and TRBJ1-4, reads EADIYQTPRYLVIGTGKKITLECSQTMGHDKMYWYQQDPGMELHLIHYSYGVNSTEKGDLSSESTVSRIRTEHFPLTLESARPSHTSQYLCASSEVGGRLNEKLFFGSGTQLSVL.